Presented here are 17 T cell receptor beta chains from one specimen sequenced in a study of cytomegalovirus exposure and HLA in healthy donors. Use of 60 Vbeta and 13 Jbeta primers characterized the PCR. Method: immunoSEQ multiplex PCR; TCRdb's copy keeps in-frame clones and lacks some. The data show about 170,000 clones, about 80% seen once. Material: PBMCs. These receptors all stem from a female donor in good health and CMV-seronegative.

The V gene is TRBV5-4, the J gene TRBJ1-3; D possibly corresponds to TRBD1 (5 bases). The CDR3 loop spans 14 amino acids. CDR1 is SGHNT, CDR2 YYREEE, per germline (reference sequence). The V and J ends lost 2 bases and 4 bases respectively, with 10 bases between them. In nucleotides, the CDR3 is TGTGCCAGCAGCTTACAGGAGACAGGAAACACCATATATTTT. Protein: CASSLQETGNTIYF.

V and J are TRBV28 and TRBJ2-1; D is undetermined. Germline V lookup: CDR1 MDHEN, CDR2 SYDVKM. Trimming cost V 10 bases and J 9 bases, with 19 bases left between them. The CDR3 loop spans 13 amino acids. Here the CDR3 DNA reads TGTGCCACCGCTGTTACTCCTCCCGGTGAGCAGTTCTTC. Translated, it gives CATAVTPPGEQFF.

The V call is TRBV4-1, the J call TRBJ2-2; no firm D call. Germline V gene lookup returns CDR1 MGHRA and CDR2 YSYEKL. The germline V and J ends were trimmed by 4 bases and 5 bases, with 11 bases remaining between them. The CDR3 extends over 14 amino acids. The CDR3 loop is CASSPPTWTGELFF. In DNA form, the CDR3 reads TGCGCCAGCAGCCCGCCCACTTGGACCGGGGAGCTGTTTTTT.

The CDR3 protein is CASNAPEETQYF. The DNA of the CDR3 is TGTGCCAGCAATGCTCCGGAAGAGACCCAGTACTTC. The chain employs TRBV2 and TRBJ2-5; D not resolved. V lost 7 bases to trimming and J lost 3 bases, with 9 bases between them. The germline V gene encodes CDR1 SNHLY and CDR2 FYNNEI. The CDR3 is 12 residues long.

This rearrangement joins TRBV5-4 to TRBJ2-3; TRBD2 agrees at 8 bases. Trimming removed 4 bases from V and 6 bases from J; junction bases left unmatched: 7. The CDR3 length is 14 residues. In germline, CDR1 is SGHNT, CDR2 YYREEE (reference sequence). The chain's CDR3 is CASSGGTSGDTQYF. CDR3 in DNA: TGTGCCAGCAGCGGCGGGACTAGTGGTGATACGCAGTATTTT.

The gene calls are TRBV7-2 and TRBJ2-7; D gene uncertain. V was cut by 1 base and J by 4 bases, with 14 bases left in between. The germline gives CDR1 SGHTA, CDR2 FQGNSA. The CDR3 extends over 15 amino acids. In DNA, the CDR3 is TGTGCCAGCAGCTTAGGAGGTACTACTCCATACGAGCAGTACTTC. Translation: CASSLGGTTPYEQYF.

This clone was seen more than once but under ten times. The V and J genes are TRBV6-5 and TRBJ1-2; maybe TRBD1 (6 bases). This CDR3 has 13 residues. Trimming took 0 bases from V and 8 from J, leaving 10 bases between them. CDR1 MNHEY and CDR2 SVGAGI come from the germline V gene. The CDR3 loop is CASSYSIGGGYTF. The CDR3 DNA reads as TGTGCCAGCAGTTACTCGATAGGGGGAGGCTACACCTTC.

This clone occurred once. The V call is TRBV2, the J call TRBJ1-1, with D perhaps TRBD1 (5 bases). Looked up from germline, CDR1 is SNHLY and CDR2 is FYNNEI. V dropped 6 bases and J dropped 8 bases, with 13 bases sitting between them. The CDR3 consists of 12 residues. CDR3 region: CASRPGPGEAFF. The CDR3 bases are TGTGCCAGCAGGCCGGGCCCAGGGGAAGCTTTCTTT.

The chain recombines TRBV29-1 with TRBJ2-1; 9 positions match TRBD2. Germline lookup yields CDR1 SQVTM and CDR2 ANQGSEA. The CDR3 is 15 residues long. V lost 6 bases, J lost 0 bases, and 6 bases stayed unmatched. The CDR3, as DNA: TGCAGCGTAGGCCCTAGCGGGATCTCCTACAATGAGCAGTTCTTC. As protein: CSVGPSGISYNEQFF.

This clone was recorded only once. The chain has TRBV4-1 and TRBJ1-6; D is perhaps TRBD1 (5 bases). The germline gives CDR1 MGHRA, CDR2 YSYEKL. V was pared by 0 bases and J by 10 bases, with 13 bases between. This CDR3 is built from 15 residues. CDR3 in DNA: TGCGCCAGCAGCCAAGAGGGAAGGGGTACCTCACCCCTCCACTTT. It codes for CASSQEGRGTSPLHF.

V and J are TRBV19 and TRBJ2-3; 7 bases are shared with TRBD1. The CDR3 extends over 14 amino acids. Germline CDR1 is LNHDA and CDR2 is SQIVND (reference sequence). The J segment lost 0 bases and the V segment lost 7 bases, leaving 4 bases of the junction unmatched. The CDR3 spells CASNDRVSTDTQYF. DNA of the CDR3: TGTGCCAGTAATGACAGGGTCAGCACAGATACGCAGTATTTT.

This chain links TRBV18 with TRBJ1-5; 9 bases match TRBD1. The junction had 4 bases not matched to a gene; V was cut back by 4 bases and J by 6 bases. Germline V gives CDR1 KGHSH, CDR2 LQKENI. This CDR3 comprises 14 residues. CDR3 amino acids: CASSHDRGTQPQHF. In nucleotides, the CDR3 is TGTGCCAGCTCACACGACAGGGGGACTCAGCCCCAGCATTTT. Full variable domain (outside the CDR3, taken from reference TRBV18 and TRBJ1-5): NAGVMQNPRHLVRRRGQEARLRCSPMKGHSHVYWYRQLPEEGLKFMVYLQKENIIDESGMPKERFSAEFPKEGPSILRIQQVVRGDSAAYFCASSHDRGTQPQHFGDGTRLSIL.

The sample holds one count of this clone. The rearrangement uses TRBV19 and TRBJ2-7, with 11 nucleotides matching TRBD1. The germline CDR1 and CDR2 sequences are LNHDA and SQIVND (reference sequence). The junction had 3 bases not matched to a gene; V was cut back by 6 bases and J by 5 bases. The CDR3 has 13 amino acids. In DNA form, the CDR3 reads TGTGCCAGTAGCCGGACAGGGGGCCACGAGCAGTACTTC. Its protein product is CASSRTGGHEQYF. Full variable domain (outside the CDR3, taken from reference TRBV19 and TRBJ2-7): DGGITQSPKYLFRKEGQNVTLSCEQNLNHDAMYWYRQDPGQGLRLIYYSQIVNDFQKGDIAEGYSVSREKKESFPLTVTSAQKNPTAFYLCASSRTGGHEQYFGPGTRLTVT.

The chain couples TRBV30 to TRBJ1-2; D uncertain. Germline CDR1 and CDR2: GTSNPN and SVGIG (reference sequence). V lost 3 bases, J lost 4 bases, and 6 bases lay in between. The CDR3 spans 11 residues. The CDR3 loop is CAWSPLYGYTF. The CDR3 DNA follows: TGTGCCTGGAGCCCCCTCTATGGCTACACCTTC. Supplemented by reference TRBV30 and TRBJ1-2, the full variable domain reads SQTIHQWPATLVQPVGSPLSLECTVEGTSNPNLYWYRQAAGRGLQLLFYSVGIGQISSEVPQNLSASRPQDRQFILSSKKLLLSDSGFYLCAWSPLYGYTFGSGTRLTVV.

This clone was seen more than once but under ten times. This chain links TRBV6-5 with TRBJ2-7; TRBD1 aligns across 7 bases. The CDR3 extends over 16 amino acids. V trimming: 4 bases; J trimming: 0 bases; junction bases outside the gene matches: 9. The V gene's germline CDR1 is MNHEY and CDR2 SVGAGI. The CDR3 spells CASSFSGTDSSYEQYF. The CDR3 DNA sequence: TGTGCCAGCAGTTTCTCCGGGACAGATTCCTCCTACGAGCAGTACTTC.

This clone was recorded only once. This sequence joins TRBV7-2 and TRBJ2-5; perhaps TRBD2 as D (5 bases). CDR3 size: 14 residues. Trimming took off 5 bases at V and 4 bases at J, with 14 bases between the two ends. The germline CDR1 and CDR2 sequences are SGHTA and FQGNSA. CDR3 protein: CASSRNPSGETQYF. The CDR3, as DNA: TGTGCCAGCAGCCGCAATCCAAGCGGAGAGACCCAGTACTTC.

CDR3 sequence: CASSIGEGATFNQPQHF. The CDR3, as DNA: TGTGCCAGTAGTATAGGTGAAGGGGCGACCTTCAATCAGCCCCAGCATTTT. V gene TRBV19 combines with J gene TRBJ1-5; D perhaps matches TRBD1 (5 bases). Trimming took off 1 base at V and 3 bases at J, with 16 bases between the two ends. This CDR3 has 17 residues. Germline V lookup: CDR1 LNHDA, CDR2 SQIVND (reference sequence).